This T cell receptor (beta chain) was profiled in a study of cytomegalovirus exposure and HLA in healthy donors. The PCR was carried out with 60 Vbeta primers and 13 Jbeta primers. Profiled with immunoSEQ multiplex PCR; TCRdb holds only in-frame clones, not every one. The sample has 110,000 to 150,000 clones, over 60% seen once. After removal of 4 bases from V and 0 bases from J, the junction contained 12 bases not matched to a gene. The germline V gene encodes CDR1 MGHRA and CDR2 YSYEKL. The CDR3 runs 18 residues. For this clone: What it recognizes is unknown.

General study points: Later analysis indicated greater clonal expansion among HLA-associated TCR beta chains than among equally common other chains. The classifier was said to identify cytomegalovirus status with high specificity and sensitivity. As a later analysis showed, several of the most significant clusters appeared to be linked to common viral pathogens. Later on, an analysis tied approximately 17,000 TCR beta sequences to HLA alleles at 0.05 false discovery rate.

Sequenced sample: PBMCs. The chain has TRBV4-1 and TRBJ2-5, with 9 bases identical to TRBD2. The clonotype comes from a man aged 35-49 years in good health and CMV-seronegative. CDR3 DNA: TGCGCCAGCAGCCTCGAGGTCCTAGCGGGGCTGTACCAAGAGACCCAGTACTTC. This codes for CASSLEVLAGLYQETQYF.